The T cell receptor (beta chain) described here comes from a study of blood T cell repertoires in COVID-19. Study as a whole: Sources were T cells, B-cell-depleted T cells, or PBMCs; the material itself was cDNA or gDNA.

TCRdb's copy holds only in-frame clones and misses some; the assay was immunoSEQ multiplex PCR. This table holds about 210,000 clones, about 87% found once. Sequences were obtained from peripheral blood. The receptor was derived from a man in his 70s with acute or convalescent COVID-19.

The CDR3 coding sequence is TGTGCCAGCAGTCGGAGCTTACCCCCGGGACAATTAGGACCTGAAGCTTTCTTT. This sequence encodes CASSRSLPPGQLGPEAFF. This chain links TRBV6-6 with TRBJ1-1, with D possibly TRBD1 on 6 matching bases. CDR3 size: 18 residues. Deletions cut 5 bases from V and 6 bases from J, with 28 bases between. Germline CDR1 MNHNY, CDR2 SVGAGI (reference sequence).